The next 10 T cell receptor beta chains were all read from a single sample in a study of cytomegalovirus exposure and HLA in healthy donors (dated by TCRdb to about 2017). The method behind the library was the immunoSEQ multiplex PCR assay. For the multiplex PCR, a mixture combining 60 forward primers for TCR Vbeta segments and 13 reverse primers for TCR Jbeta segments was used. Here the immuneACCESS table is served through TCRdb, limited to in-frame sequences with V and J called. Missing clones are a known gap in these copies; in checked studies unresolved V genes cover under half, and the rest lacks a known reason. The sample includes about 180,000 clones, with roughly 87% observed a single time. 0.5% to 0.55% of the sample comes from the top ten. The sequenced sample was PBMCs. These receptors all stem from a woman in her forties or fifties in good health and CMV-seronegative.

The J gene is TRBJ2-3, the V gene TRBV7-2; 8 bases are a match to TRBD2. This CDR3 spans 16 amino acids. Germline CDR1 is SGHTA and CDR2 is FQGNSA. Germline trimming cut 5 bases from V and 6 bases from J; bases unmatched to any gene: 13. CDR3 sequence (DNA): TGTGCCAGCAGCCTCCGGGGGGGGGCCTTGGGGGATACGCAGTATTTT. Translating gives CASSLRGGALGDTQYF.

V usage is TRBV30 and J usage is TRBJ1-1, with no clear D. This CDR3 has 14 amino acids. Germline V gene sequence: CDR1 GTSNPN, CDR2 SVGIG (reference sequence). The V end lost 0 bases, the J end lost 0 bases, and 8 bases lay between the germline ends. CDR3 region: CAWSVLSVNTEAFF. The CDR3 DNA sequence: TGTGCCTGGAGTGTACTTTCGGTGAACACTGAAGCTTTCTTT. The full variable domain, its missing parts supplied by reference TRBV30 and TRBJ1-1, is SQTIHQWPATLVQPVGSPLSLECTVEGTSNPNLYWYRQAAGRGLQLLFYSVGIGQISSEVPQNLSASRPQDRQFILSSKKLLLSDSGFYLCAWSVLSVNTEAFFGQGTRLTVV.

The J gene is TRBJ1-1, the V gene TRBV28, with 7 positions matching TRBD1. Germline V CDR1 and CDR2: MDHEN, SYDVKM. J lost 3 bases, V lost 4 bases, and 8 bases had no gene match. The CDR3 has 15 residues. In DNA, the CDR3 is TGTGCCAGCAGTTCCCCACAGGGGAAGTACACTGAAGCTTTCTTT. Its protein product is CASSSPQGKYTEAFF.

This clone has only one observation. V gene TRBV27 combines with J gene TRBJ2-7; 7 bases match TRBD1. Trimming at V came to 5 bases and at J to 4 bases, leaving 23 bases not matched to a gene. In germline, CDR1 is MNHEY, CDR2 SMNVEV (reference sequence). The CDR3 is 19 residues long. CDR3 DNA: TGTGCCAGCAGTCAATGGACAGGTCTGGCTGACGGGCGTAAGTACGAGCAGTACTTC. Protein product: CASSQWTGLADGRKYEQYF.

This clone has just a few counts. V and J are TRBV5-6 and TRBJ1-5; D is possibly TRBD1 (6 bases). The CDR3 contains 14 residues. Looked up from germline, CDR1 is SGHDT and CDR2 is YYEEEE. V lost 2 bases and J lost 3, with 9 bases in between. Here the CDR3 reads CASSFGQHNQPQHF. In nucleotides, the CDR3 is TGTGCCAGCAGCTTCGGACAGCACAATCAGCCCCAGCATTTT. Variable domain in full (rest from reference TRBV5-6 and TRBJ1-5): DAGVTQSPTHLIKTRGQQVTLRCSPKSGHDTVSWYQQALGQGPQFIFQYYEEEERQRGNFPDRFSGHQFPNYSSELNVNALLLGDSALYLCASSFGQHNQPQHFGDGTRLSIL.

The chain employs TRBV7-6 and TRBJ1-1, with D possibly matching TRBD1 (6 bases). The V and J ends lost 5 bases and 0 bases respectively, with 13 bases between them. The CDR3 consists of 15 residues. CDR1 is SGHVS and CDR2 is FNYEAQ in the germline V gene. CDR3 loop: CASSHKTGVNTEAFF. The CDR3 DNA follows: TGTGCCAGCAGCCATAAGACAGGAGTGAACACTGAAGCTTTCTTT.

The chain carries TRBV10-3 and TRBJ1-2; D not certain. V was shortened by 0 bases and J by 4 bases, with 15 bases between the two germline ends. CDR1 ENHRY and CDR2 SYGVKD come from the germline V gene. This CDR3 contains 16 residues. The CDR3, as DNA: TGTGCCATCAGTGAGTCAGCGACTTCGGAGGGCTATGGCTACACCTTC. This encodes CAISESATSEGYGYTF.

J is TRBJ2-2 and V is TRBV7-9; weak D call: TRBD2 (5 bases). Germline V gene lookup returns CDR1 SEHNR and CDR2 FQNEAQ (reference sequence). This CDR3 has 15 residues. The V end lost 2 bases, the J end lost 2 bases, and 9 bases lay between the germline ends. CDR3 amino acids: CASSLRASNTGELFF. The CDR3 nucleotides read TGTGCCAGCAGCTTAAGGGCTAGCAACACCGGGGAGCTGTTTTTT.

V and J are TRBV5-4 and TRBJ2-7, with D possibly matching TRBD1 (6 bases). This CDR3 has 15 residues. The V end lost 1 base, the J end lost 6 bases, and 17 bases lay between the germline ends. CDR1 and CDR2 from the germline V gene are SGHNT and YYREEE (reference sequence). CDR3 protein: CASSLFSGQGFEQYF. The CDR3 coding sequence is TGTGCCAGCAGCTTGTTTTCCGGCCAGGGGTTCGAGCAGTACTTC.

Written as DNA, the CDR3 is TGTGCCAGCAGATCGACAGGGGGCGCGGATCAGCCCCAGCATTTT. It specifies CASRSTGGADQPQHF. The V and J genes are TRBV27 and TRBJ1-5; 10 bases agree with TRBD1. The germline CDR1 and CDR2 sequences are MNHEY and SMNVEV (reference sequence). V dropped 6 bases and J dropped 5; count of bases not matched to a gene: 7. The CDR3 is 15 residues long.